The rows below give T cell receptor beta chains drawn from one sample of a study of cytomegalovirus exposure and HLA in healthy donors. Sequenced by immunoSEQ multiplex PCR; TCRdb stores in-frame clones only, minus some. The sample totals around 130,000 clones. Sequencing was done on a sample of PBMCs. These receptors were collected from a woman aged 60 to 75 in good health and CMV-seronegative. Both conserved end residues are trimmed from each CDR3. Fields, in order: J gene, V gene, CDR3 protein.

TRBJ2-2,TRBV10-2,ASRGGKNTGELF
TRBJ2-5,TRBV25-1,ASSIAGGPRETQY
TRBJ2-7,TRBV30,AWSISGRSYEQY
TRBJ2-1,TRBV19,ASSPGTGGQYEQF
TRBJ2-1,TRBV11-2,ASSTRWREGGNEQF
TRBJ2-1,TRBV6-5,ASGTGPHPYNEQF
TRBJ2-7,TRBV5-1,ASISSGTGGEQY
TRBJ2-1,TRBV10-2,ASSESKVSHRGPREQF
TRBJ1-2,TRBV7-3,ASALGRGSPNYGYT
TRBJ1-1,TRBV10-3,AIRPDRAMNTEAF
TRBJ1-5,TRBV7-6,ASSLAGGRDQPQH
TRBJ2-1,TRBV12-5,ASGLVLSSNYNEQF
TRBJ2-7,TRBV9,ASSVGASGRYEQY
TRBJ2-5,TRBV7-8,APGGYQETQY
TRBJ2-5,TRBV5-1,ASSLVPSGSAETQY
TRBJ1-1,TRBV28,ASSLPRTGALAF
TRBJ2-1,TRBV14,ASSQGRFNEQF
TRBJ2-1,TRBV9,ASSFGLAEDNEQF
TRBJ2-3,TRBV7-3,ASSLLFGCHRRSDTQY
TRBJ2-1,TRBV9,ASSVAASRTYNEQF
TRBJ2-7,TRBV11-2,ASSLAGGGSYEQY
TRBJ2-3,TRBV14,ASSQRDALDTQY
TRBJ2-7,TRBV5-1,ASSFGQGHSYEQY
TRBJ2-3,TRBV2,ASSEASVGTDTQY
TRBJ2-7,TRBV19,ASAAGVFYEQY